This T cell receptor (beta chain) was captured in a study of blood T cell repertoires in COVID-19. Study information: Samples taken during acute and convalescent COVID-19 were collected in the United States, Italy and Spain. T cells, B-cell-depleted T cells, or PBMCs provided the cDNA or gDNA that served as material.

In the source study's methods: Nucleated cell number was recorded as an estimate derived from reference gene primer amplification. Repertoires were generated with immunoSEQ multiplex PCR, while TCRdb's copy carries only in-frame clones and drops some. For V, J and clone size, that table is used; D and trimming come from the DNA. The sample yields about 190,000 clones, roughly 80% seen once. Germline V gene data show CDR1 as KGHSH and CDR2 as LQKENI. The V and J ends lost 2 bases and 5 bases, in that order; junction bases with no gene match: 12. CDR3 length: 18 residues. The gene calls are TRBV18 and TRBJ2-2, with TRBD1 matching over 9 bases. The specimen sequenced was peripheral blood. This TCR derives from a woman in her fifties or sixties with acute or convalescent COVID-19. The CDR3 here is CASSPESRGTGKTGELFF. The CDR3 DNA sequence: TGTGCCAGCTCACCAGAAAGTCGCGGGACAGGGAAGACCGGGGAGCTGTTTTTT.